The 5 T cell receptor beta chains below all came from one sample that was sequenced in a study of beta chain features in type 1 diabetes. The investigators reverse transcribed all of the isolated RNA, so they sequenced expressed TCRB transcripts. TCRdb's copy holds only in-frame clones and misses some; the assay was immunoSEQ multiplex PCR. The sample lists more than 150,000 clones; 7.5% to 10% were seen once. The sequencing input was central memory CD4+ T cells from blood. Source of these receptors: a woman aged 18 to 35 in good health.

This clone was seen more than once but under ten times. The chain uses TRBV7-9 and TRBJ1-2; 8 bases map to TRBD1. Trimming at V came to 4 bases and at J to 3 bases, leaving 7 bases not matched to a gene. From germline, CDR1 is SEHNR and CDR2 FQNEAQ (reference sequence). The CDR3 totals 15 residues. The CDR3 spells CASSSRTGSDYGYTF. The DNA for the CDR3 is TGTGCCAGCAGCTCTCGGACAGGGAGCGACTATGGCTACACCTTC.

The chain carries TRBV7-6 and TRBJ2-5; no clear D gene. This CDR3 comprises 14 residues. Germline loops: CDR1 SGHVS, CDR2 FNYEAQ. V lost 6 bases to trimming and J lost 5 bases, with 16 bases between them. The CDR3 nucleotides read TGTGCCAGCAGTAGGTTCGGCCCGCGGGAGACCCAGTACTTC. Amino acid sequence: CASSRFGPRETQYF.

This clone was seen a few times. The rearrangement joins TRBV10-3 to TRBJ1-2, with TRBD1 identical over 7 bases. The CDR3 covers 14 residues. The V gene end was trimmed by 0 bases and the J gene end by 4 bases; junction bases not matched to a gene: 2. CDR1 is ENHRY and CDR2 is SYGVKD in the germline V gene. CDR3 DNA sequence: TGTGCCATCAGTGAGTCGACAGGGATCTATGGCTACACCTTC. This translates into CAISESTGIYGYTF.

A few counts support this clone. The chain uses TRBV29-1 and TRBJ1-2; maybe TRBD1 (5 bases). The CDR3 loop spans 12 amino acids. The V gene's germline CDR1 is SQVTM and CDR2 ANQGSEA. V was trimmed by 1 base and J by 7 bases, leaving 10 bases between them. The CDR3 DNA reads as TGCAGCGTTGAAGTAGGGGCTGGTGGCTACACCTTC. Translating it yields CSVEVGAGGYTF.

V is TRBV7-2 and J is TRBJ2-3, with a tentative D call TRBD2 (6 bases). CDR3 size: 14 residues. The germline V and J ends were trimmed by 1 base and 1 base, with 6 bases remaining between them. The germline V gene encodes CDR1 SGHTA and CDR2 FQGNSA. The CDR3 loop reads CASSLVAGTDTQYF. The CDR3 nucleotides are TGTGCCAGCAGCTTAGTAGCGGGCACAGATACGCAGTATTTT.